The clone carrying this T cell receptor delta chain counts as large. With V trimmed by 2 bases and J by 3 bases, 6 bases remained unmatched. Germline V gene data show CDR1 as GEAIGNYY and CDR2 as EKD. This CDR3 has 19 amino acids. This sample was taken from a study of delta chains in infants with herpesvirus infections. Study-level background: Infants in Uganda were tracked from birth through primary CMV infection.

PBMC RNA was reverse transcribed using gamma-chain- and delta-chain-specific primers. TCRdb called clones anew from the RT-PCR reads with CATT. Of more than 750 delta-chain clones in the sample, about a fifth are singletons; the top ten hold roughly 13%. Source: peripheral blood, taken at time point 2 of longitudinal follow-up. This chain uses TRDV2 with TRDJ3; 13 positions match TRDD3. This receptor was obtained from a human donor who was a Ugandan infant, either HIV-exposed or HIV-unexposed (not recorded which). CDR3 coding DNA: TGTGCCTGTGACAAAGTACTGGGGGATACGCACTGGGACACCCGACAGATGTTTTTC. Its protein product is CACDKVLGDTHWDTRQMFF.